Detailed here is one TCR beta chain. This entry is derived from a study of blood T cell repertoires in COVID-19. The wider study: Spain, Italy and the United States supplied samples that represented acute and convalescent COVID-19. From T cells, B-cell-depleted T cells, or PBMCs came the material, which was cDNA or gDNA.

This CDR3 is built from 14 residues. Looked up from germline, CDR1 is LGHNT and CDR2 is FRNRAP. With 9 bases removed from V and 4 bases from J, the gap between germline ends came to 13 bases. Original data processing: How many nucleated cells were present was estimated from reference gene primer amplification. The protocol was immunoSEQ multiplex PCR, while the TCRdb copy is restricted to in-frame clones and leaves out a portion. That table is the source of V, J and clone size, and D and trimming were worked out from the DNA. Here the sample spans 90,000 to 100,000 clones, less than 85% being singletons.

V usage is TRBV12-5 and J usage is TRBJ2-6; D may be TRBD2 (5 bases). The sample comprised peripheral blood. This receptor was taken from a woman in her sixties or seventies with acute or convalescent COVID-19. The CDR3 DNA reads TGTGCTAGGGCGGGCGGGTGGGGGGCCAACGTCCTGACTTTC. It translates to CARAGGWGANVLTF.